The present TCR beta chain was sequenced within a study of blood T cell repertoires in COVID-19. About the study: The United States, Italy and Spain provided the acute and convalescent COVID-19 samples. The analysed material was cDNA or gDNA that came from T cells, B-cell-depleted T cells, or PBMCs.

The germline V gene has CDR1 SGHTA and CDR2 FQGTGA. This CDR3 contains 13 residues. Authors' methods: Researchers report that nucleated cell counts were estimated from reference gene primer amplification. Here immunoSEQ multiplex PCR was the method, and the copy in TCRdb shows in-frame clones only, minus some. That table gives V, J and clone size, and the DNA gave D and trimming. The data show about 150,000 clones, 70% to 85% seen once. About this clone itself: Its ends do not fully match the called genes, so a read error is possible.

The chain uses TRBV7-3 and TRBJ2-3; D uncertain. The sample comprised peripheral blood. The receptor was derived from a woman in her sixties with acute or convalescent COVID-19. The CDR3 DNA reads as TGTGCCAGCACCTTAACCCCCCTAGATACGCAGTATTTT. It translates to CASTLTPLDTQYF.